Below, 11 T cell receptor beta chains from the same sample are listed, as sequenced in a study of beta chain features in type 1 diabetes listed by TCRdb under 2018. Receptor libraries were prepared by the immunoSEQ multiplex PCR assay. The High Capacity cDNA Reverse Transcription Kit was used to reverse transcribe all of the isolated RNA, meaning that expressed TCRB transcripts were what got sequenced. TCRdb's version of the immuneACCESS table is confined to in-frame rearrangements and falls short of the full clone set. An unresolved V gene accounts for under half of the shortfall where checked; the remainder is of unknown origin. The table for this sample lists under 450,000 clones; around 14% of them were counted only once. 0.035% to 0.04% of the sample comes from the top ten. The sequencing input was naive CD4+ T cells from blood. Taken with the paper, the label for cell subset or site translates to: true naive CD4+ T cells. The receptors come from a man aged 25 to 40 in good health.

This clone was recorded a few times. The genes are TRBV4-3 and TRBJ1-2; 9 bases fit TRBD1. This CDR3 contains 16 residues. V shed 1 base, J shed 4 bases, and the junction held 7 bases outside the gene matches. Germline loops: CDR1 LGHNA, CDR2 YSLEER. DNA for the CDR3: TGCGCCAGCAGCCAAGCCGGGACAGGGTTGCCCTATGGCTACACCTTC. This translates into CASSQAGTGLPYGYTF.

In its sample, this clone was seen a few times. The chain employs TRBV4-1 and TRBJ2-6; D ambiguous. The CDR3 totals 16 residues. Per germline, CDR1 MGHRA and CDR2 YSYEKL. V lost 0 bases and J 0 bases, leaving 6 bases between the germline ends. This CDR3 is CASSQDTPSGANVLTF. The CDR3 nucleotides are TGCGCCAGCAGCCAAGATACTCCCTCTGGGGCCAACGTCCTGACTTTC.

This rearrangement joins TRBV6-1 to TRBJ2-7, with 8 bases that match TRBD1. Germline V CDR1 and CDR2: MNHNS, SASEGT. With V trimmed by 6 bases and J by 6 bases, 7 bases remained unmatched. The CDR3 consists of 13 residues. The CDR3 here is CASRRDRLGEQYF. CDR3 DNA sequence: TGTGCCAGCAGACGGGACAGGCTAGGCGAGCAGTACTTC.

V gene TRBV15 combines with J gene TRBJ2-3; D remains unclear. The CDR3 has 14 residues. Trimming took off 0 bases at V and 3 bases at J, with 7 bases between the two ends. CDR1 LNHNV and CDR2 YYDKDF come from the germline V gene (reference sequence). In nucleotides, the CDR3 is TGTGCCACCAGCAGAGAGGGGATTACAGATACGCAGTATTTT. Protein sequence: CATSREGITDTQYF.

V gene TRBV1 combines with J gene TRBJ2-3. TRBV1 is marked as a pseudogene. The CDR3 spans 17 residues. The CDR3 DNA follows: TGCACCAGCACCCCCGGGACCCCCAATATTAGCACAGATACGCAGTATTTT. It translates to CTSTPGTPNISTDTQYF.

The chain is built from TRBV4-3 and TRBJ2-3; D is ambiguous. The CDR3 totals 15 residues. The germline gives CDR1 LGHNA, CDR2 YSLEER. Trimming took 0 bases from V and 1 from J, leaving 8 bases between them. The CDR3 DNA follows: TGCGCCAGCAGCCAAGATATAACCCGCACAGATACGCAGTATTTT. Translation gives CASSQDITRTDTQYF.

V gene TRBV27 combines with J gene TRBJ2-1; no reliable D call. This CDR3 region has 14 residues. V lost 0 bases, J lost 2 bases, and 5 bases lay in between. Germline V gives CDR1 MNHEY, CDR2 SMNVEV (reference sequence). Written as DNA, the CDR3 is TGTGCCAGCAGTTTATCTCATACCTACAATGAGCAGTTCTTC. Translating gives CASSLSHTYNEQFF.

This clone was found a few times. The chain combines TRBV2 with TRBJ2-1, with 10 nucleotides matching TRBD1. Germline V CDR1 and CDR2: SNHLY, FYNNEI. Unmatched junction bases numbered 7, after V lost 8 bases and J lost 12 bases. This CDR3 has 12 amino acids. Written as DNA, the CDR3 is TGTGCCAGCGGGACAGGGGTTGGAGTGCAGTTCTTC. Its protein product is CASGTGVGVQFF.

In DNA, the CDR3 is TGTGCCAGCAGCTTCCAGACAGGGGGAAATCAGCCCCAGCATTTT. Its translation: CASSFQTGGNQPQHF. The rearrangement joins TRBV7-8 to TRBJ1-5; 9 nucleotides line up with TRBD1. Germline V gene lookup returns CDR1 SGHVS and CDR2 FQNEAQ. The CDR3 consists of 15 residues. V was clipped by 3 bases and J by 4 bases; unmatched bases: 4.

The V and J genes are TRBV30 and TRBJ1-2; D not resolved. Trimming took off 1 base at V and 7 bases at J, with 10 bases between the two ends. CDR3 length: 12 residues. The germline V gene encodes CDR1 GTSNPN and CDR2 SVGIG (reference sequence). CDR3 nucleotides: TGTGCCTGGAGTGAACTCGGCGGTGGCTACACCTTC. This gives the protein CAWSELGGGYTF. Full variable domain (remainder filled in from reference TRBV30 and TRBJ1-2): SQTIHQWPATLVQPVGSPLSLECTVEGTSNPNLYWYRQAAGRGLQLLFYSVGIGQISSEVPQNLSASRPQDRQFILSSKKLLLSDSGFYLCAWSELGGGYTFGSGTRLTVV.

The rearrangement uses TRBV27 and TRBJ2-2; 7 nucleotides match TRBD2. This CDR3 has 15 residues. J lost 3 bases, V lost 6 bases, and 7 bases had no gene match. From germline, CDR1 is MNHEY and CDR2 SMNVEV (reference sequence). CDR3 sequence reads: CASRRTRVYTGELFF. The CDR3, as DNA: TGTGCCAGCAGGAGGACTAGAGTTTACACCGGGGAGCTGTTTTTT.